This T cell receptor (beta chain) is drawn from a study of vaccination and CD4 T cells after COVID-19. The wider study: From HCoV-229E, HCoV-OC43, HCoV-NL63 and SARS-CoV-2, overlapping spike peptides were used to stimulate the cells.

The Oncomine TCR Beta short-read assay was applied to DNA of cultured CD4+ T cells. From cultured CD4+ T cells, genomic DNA was extracted. TCRdb analysed the PCR reads with MiXCR anew, one entry per CDR3 protein. The data hold about 10,000 distinct CDR3 sequences, with approximately 30% observed a single time. With respect to this clonotype: The antigen remains unidentified.

Treatment: approximately nine-day PBMC culture with coronavirus spike peptide pools or control peptides (ViraFEST assay). Ahead of the COVID-19 pandemic (2011-2018), the CD4+ T cells of the unexposed donor were collected. Germline CDR1 reads SGHVS; CDR2 reads FQNEAQ. V was clipped by 1 base and J by 5 bases, with 18 bases between them. This CDR3 region has 16 residues. The source is a human donor in good health. Sample: CD4+ T cells from blood, cultured in vitro. The chain is built from TRBV7-8 and TRBJ2-7; a possible D gene is TRBD2 (5 bases). CDR3 region: CASSLGDLASFDEQYF. CDR3 bases: TGTGCCAGCAGCTTAGGAGACCTAGCCAGTTTCGACGAGCAGTACTTC.